The next 13 T cell receptor beta chains were all read from a single sample in a study of blood T cell repertoires in COVID-19. Measured with immunoSEQ multiplex PCR; TCRdb has only the in-frame clones, and not every one. The sample has more than 120,000 clones, 84% seen once. Sequenced: peripheral blood. All receptors derive from a human donor in a cohort sampled during active COVID-19.

This clone came up once. The chain employs TRBV23-1 and TRBJ2-7, with 10 bases aligning to TRBD2. TRBV23-1 is flagged as an ORF with uncertain function. The CDR3 is 21 amino acids. Losses at the gene ends were 4 bases for V and 0 bases for J; bases not matched to a gene: 21. The CDR3 region has the DNA TGCGCCAGCAGTCCCAGGCAGGGTGAGGCTCGGACTAGCGGACCCTCCTACGAGCAGTACGTC. Its translation: CASSPRQGEARTSGPSYEQYV.

The chain recombines TRBV27 with TRBJ1-2; 10 bases line up with TRBD1. Germline CDR1 reads MNHEY; CDR2 reads SMNVEV (reference sequence). The CDR3 sequence is 14 residues long. V was pared by 3 bases and J by 7 bases, with 5 bases of the junction left unmatched. CDR3 DNA: TGTGCCAGCAGTTTGACAGGGGGCGAGGGTGGCTACACCTTC. It specifies CASSLTGGEGGYTF.

V usage is TRBV4-1 and J usage is TRBJ1-2, with 7 bases fitting TRBD1. V shed 3 bases and J 0 bases; nucleotides not matched to a gene: 10. The CDR3 is 17 amino acids. Germline V gives CDR1 MGHRA, CDR2 YSYEKL. The CDR3 here is CASSQQNLGTANYGYTF. The CDR3 DNA reads as TGCGCCAGCAGCCAGCAAAACCTGGGGACAGCTAACTATGGCTACACCTTC.

The J gene is TRBJ2-2, the V gene TRBV18; D possibly corresponds to TRBD1 (7 bases). The CDR3 has 16 residues. Trimming cost V 3 bases and J 5 bases, with 16 bases left between them. Germline values: CDR1 KGHSH, CDR2 LQKENI. The CDR3 here is CASSPRGTAVTGELFF. The DNA for the CDR3 is TGTGCCAGCTCACCTCGCGGGACAGCAGTTACCGGGGAGCTGTTTTTT.

This chain links TRBV5-4 with TRBJ2-5, with unresolved D. The CDR3 runs to 14 residues. Trimming left V 5 bases short and J 0 bases short, with 11 bases between. CDR1 and CDR2 (germline): SGHNT, YYREEE (reference sequence). The CDR3 loop is CASSHSRNQETQYF. CDR3 DNA: TGTGCCAGCAGTCATTCGCGAAACCAAGAGACCCAGTACTTC.

This chain joins TRBV5-5 and TRBJ1-3; no definite D call. The germline V and J ends were trimmed by 2 bases and 0 bases, with 24 bases remaining between them. The length of the CDR3 is 20 residues. Looked up from germline, CDR1 is SGHKS and CDR2 is YYEKEE (reference sequence). The CDR3 bases are TGTGCCAGCAGCTTTAGGTTTGGTACCAGGTCAACCAGCTCTGGAAACACCATATATTTT. Its protein is CASSFRFGTRSTSSGNTIYF. Looking up the rest from reference TRBV5-5 and TRBJ1-3 gives the full variable domain: DAGVTQSPTHLIKTRGQQVTLRCSPISGHKSVSWYQQVLGQGPQFIFQYYEKEERGRGNFPDRFSARQFPNYSSELNVNALLLGDSALYLCASSFRFGTRSTSSGNTIYFGEGSWLTVV.

This rearrangement joins TRBV5-6 to TRBJ1-2; the D is unclear. V lost 7 bases, J lost 6 bases, and 19 bases lay in between. The CDR3 sequence is 14 residues long. In germline, CDR1 is SGHDT, CDR2 YYEEEE. The CDR3 sequence: CASGKWSVGDGYTF. The CDR3 DNA sequence: TGTGCCAGCGGAAAATGGTCGGTCGGGGATGGCTACACCTTC.

This rearrangement joins TRBV30 to TRBJ1-5, with TRBD1 as a possible D gene (6 bases). V lost 3 bases, J lost 0 bases, and 21 bases lay in between. The CDR3 has 18 amino acids. From germline, CDR1 is GTSNPN and CDR2 SVGIG (reference sequence). CDR3 bases: TGTGCCTGGAGAGGGCAGGGGCAAAACTTCTATAGCAATCAGCCCCAGCATTTT. Translating gives CAWRGQGQNFYSNQPQHF.

The rearrangement uses TRBV10-3 and TRBJ1-2, with unresolved D. The CDR3 runs 12 residues. The V gene's germline CDR1 is ENHRY and CDR2 SYGVKD. Trimming cost V 2 bases and J 8 bases, with 9 bases left between them. The CDR3 DNA reads as TGTGCCATCAGTGAGATGGAGGGAGGCTACACCTTC. It is translated as CAISEMEGGYTF.

V usage is TRBV5-4 and J usage is TRBJ1-2, with 9 bases lining up with TRBD1. CDR1 is SGHNT, CDR2 YYREEE, per germline (reference sequence). This CDR3 has 18 amino acids. After removal of 1 base from V and 2 bases from J, the junction contained 12 bases not matched to a gene. The CDR3 DNA sequence: TGTGCCAGCAGCTTGTCGGGACAGGGCGGCCCAATCAACTATGGCTACACCTTC. Protein sequence: CASSLSGQGGPINYGYTF.

The rearrangement links TRBV6-5 to TRBJ1-2; TRBD1 agrees at 9 bases. The CDR3 covers 16 residues. Trimming cost V 6 bases and J 6 bases; bases outside gene matches: 14. Looked up from germline, CDR1 is MNHEY and CDR2 is SVGAGI. This CDR3 is CASRYRDRVPPDGYTF. DNA of the CDR3: TGTGCCAGCAGGTACCGGGACAGGGTTCCCCCGGATGGCTACACCTTC.

The J gene is TRBJ2-5, the V gene TRBV5-1, with D maybe TRBD2 (5 bases). The CDR3 length is 11 residues. Germline V gene data show CDR1 as SGHRS and CDR2 as YFSETQ. V lost 7 bases to trimming and J lost 3 bases, with 7 bases between them. The chain's CDR3 is CASRGEETQYF. The DNA of the CDR3 is TGCGCCAGCCGGGGTGAAGAGACCCAGTACTTC.

This sequence joins TRBV6-6 and TRBJ2-1, with D tentatively TRBD1 (5 bases). CDR1 is MNHNY, CDR2 SVGAGI, per germline (reference sequence). This CDR3 spans 13 amino acids. V shed 4 bases and J shed 2 bases, with 6 bases lying between them. CDR3: CASSLDTYNEQFF. CDR3 coding DNA: TGTGCCAGCAGTTTGGACACCTACAATGAGCAGTTCTTC.